One T cell receptor beta chain is described in this entry. These data originate in a study of cytomegalovirus exposure and HLA in healthy donors. In the PCR, 60 Vbeta and 13 Jbeta primers were used. The assay was immunoSEQ multiplex PCR, and TCRdb's table has in-frame clones only and misses some. The sample contains 150,000 to 200,000 clones, approximately 80% of which appear only once. Sequenced material: PBMCs. The sequence derives from a woman aged 40 to 50 in good health and CMV-seronegative.

The CDR3 sequence is CASSLGAVQETQYF. The DNA of the CDR3 is TGCGCCAGCAGCTTGGGGGCAGTCCAAGAGACCCAGTACTTC. V gene TRBV5-1 combines with J gene TRBJ2-5; D unclear. Germline-derived CDR1 and CDR2 are SGHRS and YFSETQ. The ends were cut back, 0 bases at V and 1 base at J, with 7 bases in the middle. The CDR3 contains 14 residues.